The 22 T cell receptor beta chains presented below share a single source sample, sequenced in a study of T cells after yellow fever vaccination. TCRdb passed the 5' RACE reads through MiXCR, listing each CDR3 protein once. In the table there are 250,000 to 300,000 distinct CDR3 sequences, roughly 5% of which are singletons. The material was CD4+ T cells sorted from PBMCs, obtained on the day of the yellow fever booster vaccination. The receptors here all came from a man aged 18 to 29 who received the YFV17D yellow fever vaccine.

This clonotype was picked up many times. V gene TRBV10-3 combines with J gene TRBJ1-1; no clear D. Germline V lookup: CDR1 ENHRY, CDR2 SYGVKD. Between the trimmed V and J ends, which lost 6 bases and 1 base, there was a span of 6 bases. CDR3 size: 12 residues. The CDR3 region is CAISRGNTEAFF. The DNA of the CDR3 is TGTGCCATCAGCAGAGGGAACACTGAAGCTTTCTTT.

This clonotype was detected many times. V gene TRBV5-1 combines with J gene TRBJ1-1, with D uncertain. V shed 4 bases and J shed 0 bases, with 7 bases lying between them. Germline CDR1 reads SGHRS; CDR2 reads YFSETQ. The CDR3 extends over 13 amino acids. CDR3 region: CASSLIMNTEAFF. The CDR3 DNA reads TGCGCCAGCAGCCTGATTATGAACACTGAAGCTTTCTTT.

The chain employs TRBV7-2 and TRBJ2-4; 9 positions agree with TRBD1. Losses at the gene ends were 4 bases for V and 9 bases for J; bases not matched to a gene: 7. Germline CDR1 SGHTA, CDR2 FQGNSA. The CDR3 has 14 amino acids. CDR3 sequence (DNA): TGTGCCAGCAGCTCCACAGGGGGCCGGGTCATTCAGTACTTC. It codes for CASSSTGGRVIQYF.

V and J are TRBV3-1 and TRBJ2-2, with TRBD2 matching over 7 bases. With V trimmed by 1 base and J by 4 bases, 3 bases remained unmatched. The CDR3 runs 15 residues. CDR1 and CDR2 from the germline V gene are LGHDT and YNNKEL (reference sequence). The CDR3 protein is CASSQVRGTTGELFF. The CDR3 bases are TGTGCCAGCAGCCAAGTGCGGGGGACCACCGGGGAGCTGTTTTTT.

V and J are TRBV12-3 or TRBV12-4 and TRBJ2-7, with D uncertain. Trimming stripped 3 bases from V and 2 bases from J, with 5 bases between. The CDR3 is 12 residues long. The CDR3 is CASSFGAYEQYF. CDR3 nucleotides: TGTGCCAGCAGTTTTGGTGCCTACGAGCAGTACTTC.

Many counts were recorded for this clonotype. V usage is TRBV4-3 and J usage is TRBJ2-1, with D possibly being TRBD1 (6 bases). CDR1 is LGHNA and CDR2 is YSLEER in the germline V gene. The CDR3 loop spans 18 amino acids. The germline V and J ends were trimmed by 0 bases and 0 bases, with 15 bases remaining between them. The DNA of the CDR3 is TGCGCCAGCAGCCAAGATCCGAGGGGGACGAGCTCCTACAATGAGCAGTTCTTC. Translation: CASSQDPRGTSSYNEQFF.

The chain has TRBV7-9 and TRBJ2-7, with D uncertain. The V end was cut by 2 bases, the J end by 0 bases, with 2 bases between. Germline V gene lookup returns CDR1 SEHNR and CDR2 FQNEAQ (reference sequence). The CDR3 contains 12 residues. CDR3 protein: CASSLHSYEQYV. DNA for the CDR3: TGTGCCAGCAGCTTACACTCCTACGAGCAGTACGTC.

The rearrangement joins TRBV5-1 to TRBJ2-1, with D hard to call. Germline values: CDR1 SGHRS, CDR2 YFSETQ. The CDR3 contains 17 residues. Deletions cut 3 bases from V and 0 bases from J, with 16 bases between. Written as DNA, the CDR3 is TGCGCCAGCAGCTCGACTGACTTCGTGAGCTCCTACAATGAGCAGTTCTTC. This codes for CASSSTDFVSSYNEQFF. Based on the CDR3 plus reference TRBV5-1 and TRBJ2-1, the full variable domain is KAGVTQTPRYLIKTRGQQVTLSCSPISGHRSVSWYQQTPGQGLQFLFEYFSETQRNKGNFPGRFSGRQFSNSRSEMNVSTLELGDSALYLCASSSTDFVSSYNEQFFGPGTRLTVL.

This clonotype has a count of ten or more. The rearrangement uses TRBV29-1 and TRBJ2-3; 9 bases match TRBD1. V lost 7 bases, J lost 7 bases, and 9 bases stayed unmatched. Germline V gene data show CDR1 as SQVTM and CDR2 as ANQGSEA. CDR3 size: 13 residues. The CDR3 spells CSATTGGTNTQYF. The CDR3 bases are TGCAGCGCTACGACAGGGGGAACCAATACGCAGTATTTT.

CDR3 amino acids: CASSPRDLRGTQYF. The DNA of the CDR3 is TGTGCCAGCAGCCCCCGGGACCTCCGAGGGACGCAGTATTTT. This chain connects TRBV2 to TRBJ2-3; D tentatively fits TRBD1 or TRBD2 (5 bases each). The CDR3 totals 14 residues. Germline-derived CDR1 and CDR2 are SNHLY and FYNNEI. V dropped 6 bases and J dropped 9 bases, with 19 bases sitting between them.

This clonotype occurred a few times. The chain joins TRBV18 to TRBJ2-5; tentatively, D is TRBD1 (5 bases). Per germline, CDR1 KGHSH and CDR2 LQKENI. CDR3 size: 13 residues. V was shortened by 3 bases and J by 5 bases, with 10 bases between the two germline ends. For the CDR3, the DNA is TGTGCCAGCTCACCTCCAGGGATCGAGACCCAGTACTTC. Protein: CASSPPGIETQYF.

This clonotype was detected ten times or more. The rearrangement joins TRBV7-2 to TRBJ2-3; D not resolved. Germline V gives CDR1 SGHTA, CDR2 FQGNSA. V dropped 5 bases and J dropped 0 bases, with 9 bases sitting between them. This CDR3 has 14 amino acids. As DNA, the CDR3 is TGTGCCAGCAGCCCCTGGACCAGCACAGATACGCAGTATTTT. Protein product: CASSPWTSTDTQYF.

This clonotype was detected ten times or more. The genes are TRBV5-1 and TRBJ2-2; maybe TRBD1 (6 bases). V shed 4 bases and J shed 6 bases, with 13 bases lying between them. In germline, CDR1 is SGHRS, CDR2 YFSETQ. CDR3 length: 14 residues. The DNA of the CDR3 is TGCGCCAGCAGCCCCATGGACAGTGCCGGGGAGCTGTTTTTT. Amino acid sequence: CASSPMDSAGELFF.

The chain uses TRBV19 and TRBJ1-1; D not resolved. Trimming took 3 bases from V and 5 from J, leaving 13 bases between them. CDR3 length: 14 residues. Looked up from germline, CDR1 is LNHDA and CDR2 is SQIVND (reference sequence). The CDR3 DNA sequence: TGTGCCAGTAGTATGGGCGATACAAGTACTGAAGCTTTCTTT. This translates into CASSMGDTSTEAFF. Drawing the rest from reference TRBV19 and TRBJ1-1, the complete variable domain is DGGITQSPKYLFRKEGQNVTLSCEQNLNHDAMYWYRQDPGQGLRLIYYSQIVNDFQKGDIAEGYSVSREKKESFPLTVTSAQKNPTAFYLCASSMGDTSTEAFFGQGTRLTVV.

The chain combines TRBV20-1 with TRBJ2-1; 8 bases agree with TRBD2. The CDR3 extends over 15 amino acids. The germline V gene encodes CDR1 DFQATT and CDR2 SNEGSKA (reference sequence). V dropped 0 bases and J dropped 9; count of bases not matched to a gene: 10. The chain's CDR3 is CSARDPGGGTGEQFF. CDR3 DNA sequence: TGCAGTGCTAGAGATCCGGGCGGGGGGACGGGTGAGCAGTTCTTC.

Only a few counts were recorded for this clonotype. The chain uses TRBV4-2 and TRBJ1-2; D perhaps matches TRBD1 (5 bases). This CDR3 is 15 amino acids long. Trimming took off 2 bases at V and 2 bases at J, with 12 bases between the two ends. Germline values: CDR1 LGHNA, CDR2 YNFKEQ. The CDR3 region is CASSQIWGKNYGYTF. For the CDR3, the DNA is TGTGCCAGCAGCCAAATCTGGGGGAAAAACTATGGCTACACCTTC.

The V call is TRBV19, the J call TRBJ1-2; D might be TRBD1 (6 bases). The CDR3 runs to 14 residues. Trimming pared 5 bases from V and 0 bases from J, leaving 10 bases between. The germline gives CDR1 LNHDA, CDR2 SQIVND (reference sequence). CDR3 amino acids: CASSGTSANYGYTF. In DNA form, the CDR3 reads TGTGCCAGTAGTGGGACATCGGCTAACTATGGCTACACCTTC.

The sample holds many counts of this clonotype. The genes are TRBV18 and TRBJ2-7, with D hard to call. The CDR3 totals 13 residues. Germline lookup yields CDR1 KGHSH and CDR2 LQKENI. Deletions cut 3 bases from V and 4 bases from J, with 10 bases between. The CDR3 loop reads CASSPRSQYEQYV. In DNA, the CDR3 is TGTGCCAGCTCACCTCGTTCGCAATACGAGCAGTACGTC.

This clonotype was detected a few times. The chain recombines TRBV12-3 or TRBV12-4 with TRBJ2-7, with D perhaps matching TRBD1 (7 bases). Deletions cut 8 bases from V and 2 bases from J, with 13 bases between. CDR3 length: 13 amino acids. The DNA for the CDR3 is TGTGCCAGCGGGAGGACAGGCCCCTACGAGCAGTACTTC. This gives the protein CASGRTGPYEQYF.

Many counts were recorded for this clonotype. CDR3 sequence: CASKQTGTLYGYTF. The CDR3 DNA reads TGTGCCAGCAAGCAGACGGGTACACTTTATGGCTACACCTTC. This chain connects TRBV9 to TRBJ1-2; D gene unclear. Germline V gives CDR1 SGDLS, CDR2 YYNGEE. V dropped 6 bases and J dropped 5 bases, with 17 bases sitting between them. The CDR3 totals 14 residues. Variable domain in full (rest from reference TRBV9 and TRBJ1-2): DSGVTQTPKHLITATGQRVTLRCSPRSGDLSVYWYQQSLDQGLQFLIQYYNGEERAKGNILERFSAQQFPDLHSELNLSSLELGDSALYFCASKQTGTLYGYTFGSGTRLTVV.

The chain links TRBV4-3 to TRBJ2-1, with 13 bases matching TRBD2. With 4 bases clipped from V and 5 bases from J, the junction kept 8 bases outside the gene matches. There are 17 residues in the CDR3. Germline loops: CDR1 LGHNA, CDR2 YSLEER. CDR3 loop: CASSPRGGLAGHNEQFF. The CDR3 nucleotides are TGCGCCAGCAGCCCCAGAGGGGGACTAGCGGGGCACAATGAGCAGTTCTTC.

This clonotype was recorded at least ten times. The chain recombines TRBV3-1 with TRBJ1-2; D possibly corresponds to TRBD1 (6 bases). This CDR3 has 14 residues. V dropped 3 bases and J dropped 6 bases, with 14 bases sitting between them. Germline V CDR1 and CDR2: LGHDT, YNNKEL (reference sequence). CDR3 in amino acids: CASSQNLQGNGYTF. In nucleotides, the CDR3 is TGTGCCAGCAGCCAGAATCTCCAGGGGAATGGCTACACCTTC.